This T cell receptor beta chain was found in a study of early T cells in non-severe SARS-CoV-2 infection. Study as a whole: RNA in bulk from unsorted whole blood was sequenced, and chains were unpaired.

This clonotype was detected many times. Its target is unknown. The CDR3 runs 16 residues. Trimming took off 6 bases at V and 3 bases at J, with 20 bases between the two ends. CDR1 MNHNS and CDR2 SASEGT come from the germline V gene. Study-wide results and limits: The matching step, a VDJdb search, favored anti-spike CD8 responses and missed private and CD4 specificities.

As part of library construction, unique molecular identifiers were attached to individual cDNA molecules. TCRdb re-called the 5' RACE reads with MiXCR, one entry per CDR3 protein. The top ten clones hold around 2.8% of a sample with about 50,000 distinct CDR3 sequences, roughly 6% of them seen once. The genes are TRBV6-1 and TRBJ1-1; D remains ambiguous. The TCR sequence derives from an adult who was a healthcare worker with PCR-confirmed SARS-CoV-2 infection or an uninfected control (not recorded which). Sequenced here: whole blood, sampled at baseline. This CDR3 reads CASRHRTMGYDTEAFF. The CDR3 DNA is TGTGCCAGCAGACACCGCACCATGGGATATGACACTGAAGCTTTCTTT.